This T cell receptor (beta chain) was captured by sequencing in a study of T-cell reconstitution after alpha-beta-depleted transplantation in children. Study results and limitations: T-cell numbers and diversity, one year after transplant, stemmed largely from T cells that were newly produced. Reportedly, only several hundred clones from non-depleted graft cells drove alpha-beta T-cell counts at about two months.

The CDR3 is made up of 17 amino acids. The germline V gene encodes CDR1 MGHDK and CDR2 SYGVNS. V lost 1 base to trimming and J lost 4 bases, with 19 bases between them. This clonotype was seen many times. Its antigen is currently unknown. The library targeted TCRbeta and was prepared with unique molecular identifiers. TCRdb itself ran the PCR reads through MiXCR, one entry per CDR3 protein. The sample yields 150,000 to 250,000 distinct CDR3 sequences, approximately 6.8% seen once. The TCR originated in a girl less than two years old with combined immunodeficiency, due to receive a stem cell transplant. This chain uses TRBV25-1 with TRBJ1-1, with D possibly being TRBD1 (5 bases). The source material was PBMCs, sampled before TCRalphabeta/CD19-depleted stem cell transplant. CDR3 coding DNA: TGTGCCAGCAGTGAATCGCGAACAGGCCACTGGGGCACTGAAGCTTTCTTT. This gives the protein CASSESRTGHWGTEAFF.